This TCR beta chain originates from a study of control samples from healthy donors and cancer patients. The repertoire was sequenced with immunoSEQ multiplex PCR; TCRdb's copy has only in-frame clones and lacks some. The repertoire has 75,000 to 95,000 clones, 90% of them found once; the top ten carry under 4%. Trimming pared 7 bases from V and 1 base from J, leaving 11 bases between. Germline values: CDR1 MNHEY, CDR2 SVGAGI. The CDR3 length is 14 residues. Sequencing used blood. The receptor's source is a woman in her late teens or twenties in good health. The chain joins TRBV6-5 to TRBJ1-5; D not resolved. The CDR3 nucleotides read TGTGCCAGCAAGATAACGGGGAGCAATCAGCCCCAGCATTTT. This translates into CASKITGSNQPQHF.